The entry below gives a single TCR beta chain sequence along with its context. V lost 4 bases and J lost 7, with 13 bases in between. This CDR3 region has 14 residues. Germline-derived CDR1 and CDR2 are MNHEY and SVGAGI. The source material, RNA transcripts, was used to amplify TCR beta CDR3 regions. A set of HTBI primers served as the primers for a first-round RT-PCR of the TCR CDR3. TCRdb redid the calling of the multiplex PCR reads with MiXCR, one entry per CDR3 protein. The data contain fewer than 400,000 distinct CDR3 sequences, approximately 14% of them singletons. This entry is derived from a study of T cells in Graves' hyperthyroidism and ophthalmopathy.

The rearrangement links TRBV6-5 to TRBJ2-2; D possibly corresponds to TRBD2 (6 bases). The receptor was isolated from a woman between 18 and 30 years old with Graves' hyperthyroidism that later progressed to Graves' ophthalmopathy. The material sequenced was blood. CDR3 residues: CASSSRELNGELFF. As DNA, the CDR3 is TGTGCCAGCAGTTCTCGGGAGTTGAACGGGGAGCTGTTTTTT.